The 26 T cell receptor beta chains listed next were all sequenced from one sample in a study of blood T cell repertoires in COVID-19. The assay was immunoSEQ multiplex PCR, and TCRdb's table has in-frame clones only and misses some. The data contain approximately 210,000 clones, roughly nine tenths of them singletons. The sequencing input was peripheral blood. These receptors were obtained from a woman in her 70s with acute or convalescent COVID-19.

The gene calls are TRBV12-3 or TRBV12-4 and TRBJ1-1; D perhaps matches TRBD1 (6 bases). Deletions cut 5 bases from V and 7 bases from J, with 14 bases between. The CDR3 runs to 13 residues. The CDR3 spells CASSPTGTIEAFF. The CDR3 nucleotides are TGTGCCAGCAGTCCCACAGGGACCATTGAAGCTTTCTTT.

The gene calls are TRBV3-1 (or the pseudogene TRBV3-2) and TRBJ2-7, with 8 positions matching TRBD1. Looked up from germline, CDR1 is LGHDT and CDR2 is YNNKEL (reference sequence). This CDR3 comprises 14 residues. V dropped 4 bases and J dropped 0; count of bases not matched to a gene: 2. The CDR3 coding sequence is TGTGCCAGCAGCCTGACAGGGGCCTCCTACGAGCAGTACTTC. Translated, it gives CASSLTGASYEQYF.

CDR3 in DNA: TGCGCCAGCAGTGAACAGGGGGGAAACACCGGGGAGCTGTTTTTT. It translates to CASSEQGGNTGELFF. The chain has TRBV5-1 and TRBJ2-2; 8 bases line up with TRBD1. Germline lookup yields CDR1 SGHRS and CDR2 YFSETQ. The CDR3 covers 15 residues. Losses at the gene ends were 5 bases for V and 2 bases for J; bases not matched to a gene: 5.

V usage is TRBV10-3 and J usage is TRBJ1-1; possible D gene TRBD1, 6 bases. CDR3 length equals 14 residues. V was pared by 5 bases and J by 2 bases, with 12 bases between. Per the germline V gene, CDR1 is ENHRY and CDR2 is SYGVKD. As DNA, the CDR3 is TGTGCCATCAGTACCGGGACATCTAACACTGAAGCTTTCTTT. This sequence encodes CAISTGTSNTEAFF.

The chain carries TRBV4-1 and TRBJ2-5; D might be TRBD2 (5 bases). V lost 6 bases to trimming and J lost 5 bases, with 25 bases between them. Germline V CDR1 and CDR2: MGHRA, YSYEKL. CDR3 length: 17 amino acids. The CDR3 loop is CASSAKVAGYGEETQYF. The CDR3 region has the DNA TGCGCCAGCAGTGCCAAGGTGGCCGGTTATGGGGAGGAGACCCAGTACTTC.

With respect to this clone: Other DNA sequences from this sample encode an identical CDR3 as well. The V call is TRBV2, the J call TRBJ1-4; D unclear. The ends were cut back, 7 bases at V and 7 bases at J, with 10 bases in the middle. Germline CDR1 and CDR2: SNHLY and FYNNEI. CDR3 size: 12 residues. DNA for the CDR3: TGTGCCAGCACAATAGGAGTTGAAAAACTGTTTTTT. It specifies CASTIGVEKLFF.

The genes are TRBV5-1 and TRBJ2-5; TRBD2 matches at 8 bases. CDR3 length: 16 residues. Germline V CDR1 and CDR2: SGHRS, YFSETQ. Losses at the gene ends were 1 base for V and 3 bases for J; bases not matched to a gene: 8. CDR3 residues: CASSLWLAGSEETQYF. CDR3 sequence (DNA): TGCGCCAGCAGCTTGTGGTTAGCGGGGTCCGAAGAGACCCAGTACTTC.

The chain couples TRBV7-2 to TRBJ1-4; D gene unclear. V gave up 4 bases and J gave up 0 bases, with 9 bases separating them. Germline V gives CDR1 SGHTA, CDR2 FQGNSA. There are 15 residues in the CDR3. The chain's CDR3 is CASSYTPATNEKLFF. In nucleotides, the CDR3 is TGTGCCAGCAGCTATACACCTGCAACTAATGAAAAACTGTTTTTT. Full variable domain (outside the CDR3, taken from reference TRBV7-2 and TRBJ1-4): GAGVSQSPSNKVTEKGKDVELRCDPISGHTALYWYRQSLGQGLEFLIYFQGNSAPDKSGLPSDRFSAERTGGSVSTLTIQRTQQEDSAVYLCASSYTPATNEKLFFGSGTQLSVL.

The chain combines TRBV6-5 with TRBJ2-7, with a weak D call TRBD2 (6 bases). Trimming removed 7 bases at V and 0 bases at J, with 13 bases between. CDR3 size: 14 residues. CDR1 and CDR2 from the germline V gene are MNHEY and SVGAGI. The CDR3 reads CASMRGSLSYEQYF. Written as DNA, the CDR3 is TGTGCCAGCATGCGGGGCTCCCTCTCCTACGAGCAGTACTTC.

The chain has TRBV19 and TRBJ1-5; D unclear. The CDR3 is made up of 14 amino acids. V lost 2 bases, J lost 5 bases, and 10 bases lay in between. Germline CDR1 reads LNHDA; CDR2 reads SQIVND (reference sequence). CDR3 in amino acids: CASSIRQDYQPQHF. CDR3 in DNA: TGTGCCAGTAGTATACGGCAGGATTATCAGCCCCAGCATTTT.

This chain uses TRBV11-2 with TRBJ2-2; D is undetermined. CDR3 length: 14 amino acids. V lost 5 bases and J lost 0, with 7 bases in between. Germline assignment: CDR1 SGHAT and CDR2 FQNNGV. CDR3 coding DNA: TGTGCCAGCAGCCCTATAACGAACACCGGGGAGCTGTTTTTT. Its protein product is CASSPITNTGELFF.

The chain uses TRBV7-2 and TRBJ1-6; 9 nucleotides align to TRBD1. In germline, CDR1 is SGHTA, CDR2 FQGNSA. Trimming removed 7 bases from V and 9 bases from J; junction bases left unmatched: 10. The CDR3 is 15 residues long. The CDR3 sequence is CASTLTGGRGSPLHF. The DNA for the CDR3 is TGTGCCAGCACCCTAACAGGGGGCCGGGGTTCACCCCTCCACTTT.

The chain links TRBV24-1 to TRBJ2-1, with 7 positions matching TRBD1. The CDR3 runs 17 residues. The V and J ends lost 4 bases and 7 bases, in that order; junction bases with no gene match: 15. Germline CDR1 and CDR2: KGHDR and SFDVKD. DNA for the CDR3: TGTGCCACCAGTGACCAGGGACAGACCAAGAGGGGGAATGAGCAGTTCTTC. It yields the protein CATSDQGQTKRGNEQFF.

The CDR3 DNA reads TGTGCCATCAGTGAGTTGGACTCCGGTGGGACTGAAGCTTTCTTT. Translating gives CAISELDSGGTEAFF. The V call is TRBV10-3, the J call TRBJ1-1, with unresolved D. The germline V gene has CDR1 ENHRY and CDR2 SYGVKD. Trimming took 1 base from V and 5 from J, leaving 14 bases between them. The CDR3 totals 15 residues.

This clone was seen just once. The gene calls are TRBV5-5 and TRBJ2-3, with a weak D call TRBD2 (6 bases). Germline-derived CDR1 and CDR2 are SGHKS and YYEKEE (reference sequence). The CDR3 sequence is 17 residues long. V was shortened by 4 bases and J by 0 bases, with 18 bases between the two germline ends. The CDR3 region has the DNA TGTGCCAGCAGCGATGATAGCGGTTTTACTAGCACAGATACGCAGTATTTT. Translation gives CASSDDSGFTSTDTQYF.

V is TRBV19 and J is TRBJ2-7; possible D gene TRBD1, 7 bases. Between the trimmed V and J ends, which lost 4 bases and 5 bases, there was a span of 18 bases. Germline V CDR1 and CDR2: LNHDA, SQIVND (reference sequence). The CDR3 runs to 15 residues. The CDR3 bases are TGTGCCAGTAGTAGGGGGGACAGCACGAGGGACGAGCAGTACTTC. Its protein is CASSRGDSTRDEQYF.

The chain employs TRBV6-5 and TRBJ1-5; 9 positions agree with TRBD1. The V gene's germline CDR1 is MNHEY and CDR2 SVGAGI. Trimming cost V 6 bases and J 16 bases; bases outside gene matches: 13. CDR3 length: 13 amino acids. DNA for the CDR3: TGTGCCAGCAGGCCCCGGGACAGGGTGATATTACATTTT. Translating it yields CASRPRDRVILHF.

This chain connects TRBV5-1 to TRBJ1-1; no clear D. The V gene's germline CDR1 is SGHRS and CDR2 YFSETQ. The CDR3 totals 14 residues. Between the trimmed V and J ends, which lost 1 base and 5 bases, there was a span of 12 bases. CDR3 loop: CASSLRLPGTEAFF. The CDR3 DNA is TGCGCCAGCAGCTTGAGGCTCCCGGGGACTGAAGCTTTCTTT.

This clone was found once. The rearrangement links TRBV3-1 (or the pseudogene TRBV3-2) to TRBJ2-7; TRBD1 aligns across 11 bases. In germline, CDR1 is LGHDT, CDR2 YNNKEL (reference sequence). The junction had 7 bases not matched to a gene; V was cut back by 0 bases and J by 0 bases. The CDR3 sequence is 18 residues long. CDR3 nucleotide sequence: TGTGCCAGCAGCCAAGACGGGACAGGGGGGCAGGGCTCCTACGAGCAGTACTTC. Translation: CASSQDGTGGQGSYEQYF.

The gene calls are TRBV7-2 and TRBJ2-1; the D gene is possibly TRBD2 (5 bases). Trimming stripped 3 bases from V and 4 bases from J, with 16 bases between. This CDR3 comprises 16 residues. Germline CDR1 SGHTA, CDR2 FQGNSA. The CDR3 nucleotides read TGTGCCAGCAGCTTTAGCCCCGACTATAGGTACAATGAGCAGTTCTTC. Protein sequence: CASSFSPDYRYNEQFF.

The chain couples TRBV24-1 to TRBJ2-2, with TRBD2 matching over 7 bases. CDR3 size: 14 residues. The V gene's germline CDR1 is KGHDR and CDR2 SFDVKD. V lost 5 bases, J lost 5 bases, and 4 bases stayed unmatched. The CDR3 is CATSGRGGTGELFF. In nucleotides, the CDR3 is TGTGCCACCAGTGGACGGGGAGGGACCGGGGAGCTGTTTTTT.

The chain couples TRBV6-5 to TRBJ1-6; TRBD1 aligns across 7 bases. There are 16 residues in the CDR3. Per the germline V gene, CDR1 is MNHEY and CDR2 is SVGAGI. The V and J ends lost 3 bases and 10 bases, in that order; junction bases with no gene match: 12. The CDR3 coding sequence is TGTGCCAGCAGTTATTTTGGGACAGCCGTGAACTCACCCCTCCACTTT. Amino acid sequence: CASSYFGTAVNSPLHF.

This rearrangement joins TRBV4-1 to TRBJ1-1; tentatively, D is TRBD1 (6 bases). Trimming shortened V by 0 bases and J by 2 bases, and 16 bases separated the two germline ends. Germline V gene sequence: CDR1 MGHRA, CDR2 YSYEKL. The CDR3 runs to 17 residues. CDR3 nucleotide sequence: TGCGCCAGCAGCCAAGATACGGCAGGGGCCCAAAACACTGAAGCTTTCTTT. As protein: CASSQDTAGAQNTEAFF.

V is TRBV28 and J is TRBJ1-2; D unclear. The V gene's germline CDR1 is MDHEN and CDR2 SYDVKM. This CDR3 spans 14 amino acids. Deletions cut 4 bases from V and 0 bases from J, with 9 bases between. In nucleotides, the CDR3 is TGTGCCAGCAGTTGGGCAGCCTCTAACTATGGCTACACCTTC. Amino acid sequence: CASSWAASNYGYTF.

The table lists this clone with a count of one. DNA of the CDR3: TGCGCCAGCAGCCCTACAGGGGGCTCGGACAGTGAGCAGTTCTTC. It translates to CASSPTGGSDSEQFF. V is TRBV4-1 and J is TRBJ2-1; 9 bases map to TRBD1. Germline V gene lookup returns CDR1 MGHRA and CDR2 YSYEKL. The CDR3 has 15 amino acids. V lost 4 bases, J lost 9 bases, and 10 bases stayed unmatched.

The chain carries TRBV5-1 and TRBJ2-7, with a possible D match to TRBD1 (6 bases). Germline V CDR1 and CDR2: SGHRS, YFSETQ. V lost 7 bases and J lost 2, with 13 bases in between. This CDR3 has 13 residues. The DNA of the CDR3 is TGCGCCAGCTTCGAGACAGGTACCTACGAGCAGTACTTC. This sequence encodes CASFETGTYEQYF.